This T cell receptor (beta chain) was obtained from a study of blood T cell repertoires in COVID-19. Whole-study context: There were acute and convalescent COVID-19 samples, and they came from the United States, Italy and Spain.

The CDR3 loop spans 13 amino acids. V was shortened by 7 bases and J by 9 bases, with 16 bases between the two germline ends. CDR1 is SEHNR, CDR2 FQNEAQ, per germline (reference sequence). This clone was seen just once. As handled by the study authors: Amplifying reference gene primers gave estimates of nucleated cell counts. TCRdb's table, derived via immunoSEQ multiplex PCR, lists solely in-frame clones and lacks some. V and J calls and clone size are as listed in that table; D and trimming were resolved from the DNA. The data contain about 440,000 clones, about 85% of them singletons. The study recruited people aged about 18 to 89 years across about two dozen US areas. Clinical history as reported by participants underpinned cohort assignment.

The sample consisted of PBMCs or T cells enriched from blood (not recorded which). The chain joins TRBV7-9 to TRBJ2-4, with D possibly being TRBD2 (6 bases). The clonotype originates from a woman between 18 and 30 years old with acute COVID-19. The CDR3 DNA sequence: TGTGCCAGCACCGGCGGGGAAAGTAGCATTCAGTACTTC. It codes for CASTGGESSIQYF. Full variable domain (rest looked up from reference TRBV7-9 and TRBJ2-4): DTGVSQNPRHKITKRGQNVTFRCDPISEHNRLYWYRQTLGQGPEFLTYFQNEAQLEKSRLLSDRFSAERPKGSFSTLEIQRTEQGDSAMYLCASTGGESSIQYFGAGTRLSVL.